The next 3 T cell receptor beta chains were all read from a single sample in a study of identical twins. TCRdb re-called the 5' RACE reads with MiXCR, one entry per CDR3 protein. The sample has roughly 700,000 distinct CDR3 sequences; less than 10% are singletons. This sample was shared with a second study, whose subject was yellow fever vaccine responses in identical twins.

Sequencing was performed on PBMCs. The receptors here all came from a woman aged 18-29 years in good health.

The J gene is TRBJ2-2, the V gene TRBV5-1; 12 bases match TRBD2. The CDR3 runs to 14 residues. Germline V gene data show CDR1 as SGHRS and CDR2 as YFSETQ. The V segment lost 6 bases and the J segment 8 bases; nucleotides outside the gene matches: 5. The CDR3 nucleotides read TGCGCCAGCAAACTAGCGGGAGGCTCTGGGGAGCTGTTTTTT. Amino acid sequence: CASKLAGGSGELFF.

The table lists this clonotype with a few counts. The V and J genes are TRBV9 and TRBJ1-5; 7 nucleotides line up with TRBD1. Germline V gene lookup returns CDR1 SGDLS and CDR2 YYNGEE. After removal of 0 bases from V and 5 bases from J, the junction contained 5 bases not matched to a gene. The length of the CDR3 is 15 residues. CDR3 sequence: CASSVGRGLDQPQHF. The DNA for the CDR3 is TGTGCCAGCAGCGTAGGTAGGGGGCTTGATCAGCCCCAGCATTTT.

This clonotype occurred a few times. At one of its ends the junction is not consistent with the germline gene, which may arise from a read error. The V gene is TRBV7-7, the J gene TRBJ2-5, with D possibly TRBD2 on 7 matching bases. Looked up from germline, CDR1 is SSHAT and CDR2 is FNYEAQ (reference sequence). The length of the CDR3 is 14 residues. The CDR3 here is CASSLGGEIQTQYF. The DNA for the CDR3 is TGTGCTAGCAGCTTAGGGGGGGAGATACAGACCCAGTACTTC.